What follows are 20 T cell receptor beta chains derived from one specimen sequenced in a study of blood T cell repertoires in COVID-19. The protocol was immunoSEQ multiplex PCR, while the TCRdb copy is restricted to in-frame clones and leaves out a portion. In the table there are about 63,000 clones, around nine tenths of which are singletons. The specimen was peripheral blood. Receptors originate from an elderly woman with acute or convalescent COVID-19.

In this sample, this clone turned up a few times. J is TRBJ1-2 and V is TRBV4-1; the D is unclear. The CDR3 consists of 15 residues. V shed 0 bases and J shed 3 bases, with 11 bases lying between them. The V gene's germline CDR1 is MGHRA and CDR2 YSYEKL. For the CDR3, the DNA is TGCGCCAGCAGCCAAGATCAGGTTTCCTACTATGGCTACACCTTC. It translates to CASSQDQVSYYGYTF.

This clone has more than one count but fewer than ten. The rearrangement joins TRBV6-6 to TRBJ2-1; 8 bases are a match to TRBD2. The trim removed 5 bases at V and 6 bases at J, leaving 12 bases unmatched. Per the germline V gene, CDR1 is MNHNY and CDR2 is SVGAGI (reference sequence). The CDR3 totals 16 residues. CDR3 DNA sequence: TGTGCCAGCAGTGTTTCCAGCGGGAGATCGATCAATGAGCAGTTCTTC. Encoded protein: CASSVSSGRSINEQFF.

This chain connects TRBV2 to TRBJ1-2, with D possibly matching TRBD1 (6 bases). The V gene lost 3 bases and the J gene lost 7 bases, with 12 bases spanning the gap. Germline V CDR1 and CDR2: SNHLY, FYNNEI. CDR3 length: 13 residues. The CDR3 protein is CASSENRDGGYTF. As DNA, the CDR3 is TGTGCCAGCAGTGAGAACAGGGATGGTGGCTACACCTTC.

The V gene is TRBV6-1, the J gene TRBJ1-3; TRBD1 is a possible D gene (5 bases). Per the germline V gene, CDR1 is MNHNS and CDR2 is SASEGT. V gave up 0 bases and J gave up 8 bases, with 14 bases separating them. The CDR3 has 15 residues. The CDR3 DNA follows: TGTGCCAGCAGTGAAGCTACCAGGGTTGGGGACACCATATATTTT. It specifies CASSEATRVGDTIYF.

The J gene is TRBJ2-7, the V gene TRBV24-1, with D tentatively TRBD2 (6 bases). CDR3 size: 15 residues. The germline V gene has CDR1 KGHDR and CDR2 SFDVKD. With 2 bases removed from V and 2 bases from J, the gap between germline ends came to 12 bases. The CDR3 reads CATSDSGRPAYEQYF. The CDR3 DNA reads TGTGCCACCAGTGATTCCGGGAGACCTGCCTACGAGCAGTACTTC.

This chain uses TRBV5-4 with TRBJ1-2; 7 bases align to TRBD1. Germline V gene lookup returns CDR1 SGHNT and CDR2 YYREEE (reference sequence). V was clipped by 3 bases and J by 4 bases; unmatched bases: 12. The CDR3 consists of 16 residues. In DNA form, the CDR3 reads TGTGCCAGCAGCTCCGGACAGGCAGGTAGAGGCTATGGCTACACCTTC. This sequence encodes CASSSGQAGRGYGYTF.

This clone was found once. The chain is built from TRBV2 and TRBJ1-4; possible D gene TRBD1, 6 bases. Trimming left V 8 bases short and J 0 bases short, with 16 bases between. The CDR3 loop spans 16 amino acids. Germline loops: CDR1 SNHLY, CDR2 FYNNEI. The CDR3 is CASGTGSKSTNEKLFF. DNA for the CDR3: TGTGCCAGCGGCACAGGGTCGAAGTCAACTAATGAAAAACTGTTTTTT.

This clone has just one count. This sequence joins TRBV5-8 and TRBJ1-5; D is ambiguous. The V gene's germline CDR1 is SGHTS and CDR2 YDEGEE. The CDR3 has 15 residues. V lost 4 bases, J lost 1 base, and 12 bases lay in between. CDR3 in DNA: TGTGCCAGCAGCCTACTTACGAGGAGCAATCAGCCCCAGCATTTT. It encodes CASSLLTRSNQPQHF.

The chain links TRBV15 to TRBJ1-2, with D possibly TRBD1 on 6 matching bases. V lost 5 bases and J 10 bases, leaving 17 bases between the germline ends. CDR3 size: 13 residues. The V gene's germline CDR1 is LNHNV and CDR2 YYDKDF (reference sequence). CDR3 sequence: CATSGPGHTYYTF. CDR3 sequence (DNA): TGTGCCACCAGCGGTCCGGGACACACATACTACACCTTC.

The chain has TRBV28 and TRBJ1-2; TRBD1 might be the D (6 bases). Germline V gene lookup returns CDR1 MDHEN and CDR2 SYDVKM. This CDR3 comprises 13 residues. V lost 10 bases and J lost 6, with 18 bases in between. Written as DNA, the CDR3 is TGTGCCATCTTCCAGGGGCAGGAGGATGGCTACACCTTC. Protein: CAIFQGQEDGYTF.

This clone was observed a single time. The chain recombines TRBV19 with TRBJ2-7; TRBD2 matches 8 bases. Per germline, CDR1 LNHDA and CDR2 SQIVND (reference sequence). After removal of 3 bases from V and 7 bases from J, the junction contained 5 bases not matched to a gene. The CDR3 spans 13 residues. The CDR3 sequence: CASSMSGGEEQYF. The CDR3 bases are TGTGCCAGTAGTATGTCGGGGGGGGAAGAGCAGTACTTC. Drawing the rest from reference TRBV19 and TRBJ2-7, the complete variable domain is DGGITQSPKYLFRKEGQNVTLSCEQNLNHDAMYWYRQDPGQGLRLIYYSQIVNDFQKGDIAEGYSVSREKKESFPLTVTSAQKNPTAFYLCASSMSGGEEQYFGPGTRLTVT.

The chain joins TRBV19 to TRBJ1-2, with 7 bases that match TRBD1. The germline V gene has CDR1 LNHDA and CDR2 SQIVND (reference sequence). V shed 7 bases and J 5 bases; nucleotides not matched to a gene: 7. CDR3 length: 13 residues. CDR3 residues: CASNRGGRYGYTF. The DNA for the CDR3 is TGTGCCAGTAACAGGGGAGGCCGGTATGGCTACACCTTC.

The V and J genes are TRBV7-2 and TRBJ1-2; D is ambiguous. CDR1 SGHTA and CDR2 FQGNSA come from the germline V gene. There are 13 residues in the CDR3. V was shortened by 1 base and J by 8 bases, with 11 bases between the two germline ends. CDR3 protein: CASSLGRSWGYTF. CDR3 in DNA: TGTGCCAGCAGCTTAGGCAGGTCGTGGGGCTACACCTTC.

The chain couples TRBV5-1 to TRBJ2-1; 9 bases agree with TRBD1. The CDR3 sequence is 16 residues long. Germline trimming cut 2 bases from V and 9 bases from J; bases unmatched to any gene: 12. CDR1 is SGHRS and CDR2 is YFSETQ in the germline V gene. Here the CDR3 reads CASSLLPGQGFSEQFF. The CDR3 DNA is TGCGCCAGCAGCTTACTCCCGGGACAGGGTTTTAGTGAGCAGTTCTTC.

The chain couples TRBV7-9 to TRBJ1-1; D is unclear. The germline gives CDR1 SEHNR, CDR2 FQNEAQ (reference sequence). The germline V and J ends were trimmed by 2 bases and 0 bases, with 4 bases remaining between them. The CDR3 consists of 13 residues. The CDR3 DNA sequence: TGTGCCAGCAGCTTATCAGTGAACACTGAAGCTTTCTTT. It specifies CASSLSVNTEAFF.

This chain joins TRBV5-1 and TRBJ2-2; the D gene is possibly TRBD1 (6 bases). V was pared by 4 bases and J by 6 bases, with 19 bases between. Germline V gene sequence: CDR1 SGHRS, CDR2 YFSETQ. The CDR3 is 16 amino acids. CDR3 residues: CASSKDTGRGAGELFF. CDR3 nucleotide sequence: TGCGCCAGCAGCAAGGATACAGGGCGCGGCGCCGGGGAGCTGTTTTTT.

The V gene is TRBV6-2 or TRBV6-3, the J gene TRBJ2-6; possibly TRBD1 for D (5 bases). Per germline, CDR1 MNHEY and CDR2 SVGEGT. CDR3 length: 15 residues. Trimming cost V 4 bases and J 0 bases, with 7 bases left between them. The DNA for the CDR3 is TGTGCCAGCAGTTTCAGGGTCTCTGGGGCCAACGTCCTGACTTTC. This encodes CASSFRVSGANVLTF.

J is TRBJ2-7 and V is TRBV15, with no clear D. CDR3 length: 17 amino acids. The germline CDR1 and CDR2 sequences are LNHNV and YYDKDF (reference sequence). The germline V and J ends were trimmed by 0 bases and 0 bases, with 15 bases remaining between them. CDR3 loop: CATSRDNKRTSSYEQYF. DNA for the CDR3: TGTGCCACCAGCAGAGATAACAAGCGAACGAGCTCCTACGAGCAGTACTTC.

The CDR3 sequence: CASRQLDHTQYF. Written as DNA, the CDR3 is TGTGCCAGCAGGCAACTAGATCATACGCAGTATTTT. The V call is TRBV12-3 or TRBV12-4, the J call TRBJ2-3; perhaps TRBD2 as D (5 bases). V was trimmed by 6 bases and J by 7 bases, leaving 11 bases between them. The CDR3 sequence is 12 residues long.

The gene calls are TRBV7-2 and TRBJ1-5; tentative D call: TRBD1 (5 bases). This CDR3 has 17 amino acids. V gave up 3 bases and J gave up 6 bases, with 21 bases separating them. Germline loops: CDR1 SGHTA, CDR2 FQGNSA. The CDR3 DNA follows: TGTGCCAGCAGCTTGGGTTGGGGCCGGGAGCGGGGTCAGCCCCAGCATTTT. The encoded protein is CASSLGWGRERGQPQHF.